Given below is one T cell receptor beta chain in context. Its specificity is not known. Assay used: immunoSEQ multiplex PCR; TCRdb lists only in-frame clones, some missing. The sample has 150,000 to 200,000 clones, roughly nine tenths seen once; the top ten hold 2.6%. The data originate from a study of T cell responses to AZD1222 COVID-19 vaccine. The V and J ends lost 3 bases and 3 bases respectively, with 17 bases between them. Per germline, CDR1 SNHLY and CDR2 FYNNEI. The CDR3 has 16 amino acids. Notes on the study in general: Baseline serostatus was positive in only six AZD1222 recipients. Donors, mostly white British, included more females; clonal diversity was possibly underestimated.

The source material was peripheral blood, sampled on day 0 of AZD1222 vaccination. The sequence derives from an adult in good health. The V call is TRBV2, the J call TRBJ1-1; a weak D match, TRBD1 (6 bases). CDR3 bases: TGTGCCAGCAGTGAGAGTGGCCGGGGGCCGGACACTGAAGCTTTCTTT. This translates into CASSESGRGPDTEAFF.